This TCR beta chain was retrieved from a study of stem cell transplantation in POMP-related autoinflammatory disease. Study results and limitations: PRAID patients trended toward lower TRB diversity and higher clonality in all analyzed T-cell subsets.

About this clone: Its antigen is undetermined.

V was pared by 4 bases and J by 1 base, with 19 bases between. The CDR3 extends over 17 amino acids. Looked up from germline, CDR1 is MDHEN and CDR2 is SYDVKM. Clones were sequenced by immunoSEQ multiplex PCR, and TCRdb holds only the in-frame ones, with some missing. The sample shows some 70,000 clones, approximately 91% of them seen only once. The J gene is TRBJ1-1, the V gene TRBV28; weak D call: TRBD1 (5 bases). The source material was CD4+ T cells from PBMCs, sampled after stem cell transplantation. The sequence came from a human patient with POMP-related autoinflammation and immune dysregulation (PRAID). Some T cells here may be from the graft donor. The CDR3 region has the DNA TGTGCCAGCAGTTCCCCAAATTGGGCAGGGCCGAACACTGAAGCTTTCTTT. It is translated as CASSSPNWAGPNTEAFF.